This T cell receptor (beta chain) was found in a study of T cell clones after liver transplantation. Study-wide context: Third-party-reactive TCRbeta sequences from pre-transplant mixed lymphocyte reactions served as antigen-independent comparators.

The data were produced by immunoSEQ multiplex PCR, yet TCRdb's version contains in-frame clones alone and is incomplete. Among roughly 100,000 clones listed, about 88% were seen once. This CDR3 is built from 13 residues. Germline V gives CDR1 MDHEN, CDR2 SYDVKM. Trimming pared 7 bases from V and 6 bases from J, leaving 15 bases between. The chain recombines TRBV28 with TRBJ2-5; maybe TRBD1 (6 bases). This sequence was found in a human patient who received a liver transplant. Some of these T cells may belong to the graft donor. The sequences come from CD4+ T cells from blood, collected approximately 4 years after liver transplant. CDR3 DNA: TGTGCCAGCACCCAGGGAAGGGGGAAGACCCAGTACTTC. Translated: CASTQGRGKTQYF.